The 27 T cell receptor beta chains below come from one sample, sequenced in a study of T cell responses to AZD1222 COVID-19 vaccine. This table comes from immunoSEQ multiplex PCR, and its TCRdb copy is limited to in-frame clones, with some not included. The table shows some 150,000 clones, with 80% to 90% occurring only once. This material consisted of peripheral blood, taken after recovery from COVID-19. The receptors shown here come from an adult who had recovered from COVID-19.

V usage is TRBV9 and J usage is TRBJ2-2; 7 positions agree with TRBD1. After removal of 0 bases from V and 6 bases from J, the junction contained 8 bases not matched to a gene. The CDR3 covers 16 residues. Germline CDR1 SGDLS, CDR2 YYNGEE. CDR3 residues: CASSVDPRQGAGELFF. CDR3 nucleotides: TGTGCCAGCAGCGTAGATCCGAGACAGGGAGCCGGGGAGCTGTTTTTT.

The chain has TRBV7-8 and TRBJ1-2; 9 bases align to TRBD1. The V and J ends lost 3 bases and 3 bases, in that order; junction bases with no gene match: 8. This CDR3 spans 16 amino acids. The germline V gene has CDR1 SGHVS and CDR2 FQNEAQ. The CDR3 loop is CASSFRLRDRDYGYTF. DNA of the CDR3: TGTGCCAGCAGCTTCCGACTAAGGGACAGGGACTATGGCTACACCTTC.

The chain is built from TRBV9 and TRBJ2-2; perhaps TRBD2 as D (7 bases). The CDR3 has 17 residues. CDR1 and CDR2 from the germline V gene are SGDLS and YYNGEE. V was shortened by 0 bases and J by 0 bases, with 12 bases between the two germline ends. CDR3: CASSVVRGGSNTGELFF. The CDR3 DNA reads TGTGCCAGCAGCGTAGTGAGGGGGGGATCGAACACCGGGGAGCTGTTTTTT.

This clone was counted once. The chain carries TRBV29-1 and TRBJ1-1; D possibly corresponds to TRBD1 (6 bases). The CDR3 totals 15 residues. Trimming took off 4 bases at V and 0 bases at J, with 15 bases between the two ends. CDR1 and CDR2 (germline): SQVTM, ANQGSEA. CDR3 residues: CSVGDTFKMNTEAFF. CDR3 DNA: TGCAGCGTTGGGGACACGTTTAAAATGAACACTGAAGCTTTCTTT.

The chain combines TRBV11-2 with TRBJ1-1; D gene uncertain. CDR3 length: 12 amino acids. Trimming left V 5 bases short and J 5 bases short, with 9 bases between. The germline V gene encodes CDR1 SGHAT and CDR2 FQNNGV. Here the CDR3 DNA reads TGTGCCAGCAGCCCTGGCTGGACTGAAGCTTTCTTT. This codes for CASSPGWTEAFF.

V is TRBV29-1 and J is TRBJ2-7; 7 bases align to TRBD1. The V and J ends lost 7 bases and 6 bases, in that order; junction bases with no gene match: 18. There are 15 residues in the CDR3. Germline V gene data show CDR1 as SQVTM and CDR2 as ANQGSEA. This chain's CDR3 is CSAEKGAGRGGEQYF. CDR3 bases: TGCAGCGCCGAGAAGGGGGCCGGCCGTGGTGGCGAGCAGTACTTC.

The chain recombines TRBV24-1 with TRBJ2-1; TRBD2 aligns across 14 bases. This CDR3 region has 23 residues. V lost 2 bases to trimming and J lost 0 bases; unmatched junction nucleotides: 17. The germline V gene has CDR1 KGHDR and CDR2 SFDVKD. The CDR3 reads CATSDSAATGTSGGPSSYNEQFF. The CDR3 nucleotides read TGTGCCACCAGTGATTCTGCTGCTACCGGGACTAGCGGGGGCCCTAGCTCCTACAATGAGCAGTTCTTC.

The chain recombines TRBV7-6 with TRBJ2-3; weak D call: TRBD1 (6 bases). Germline V CDR1 and CDR2: SGHVS, FNYEAQ. The ends were cut back, 1 base at V and 2 bases at J, with 10 bases in the middle. The length of the CDR3 is 15 residues. CDR3 sequence (DNA): TGTGCCAGCAGCTTAGTTGGGGGCCACACAGATACGCAGTATTTT. Its translation: CASSLVGGHTDTQYF.

This sequence joins TRBV19 and TRBJ2-3, with 10 positions matching TRBD1. Germline loops: CDR1 LNHDA, CDR2 SQIVND (reference sequence). The junction had 9 bases not matched to a gene; V was cut back by 4 bases and J by 5 bases. The CDR3 is 16 amino acids. The chain's CDR3 is CASSRPRDRGRDTQYF. The DNA for the CDR3 is TGTGCCAGTAGTAGACCCCGGGACAGGGGTAGAGATACGCAGTATTTT. The full variable domain, rest sourced from reference TRBV19 and TRBJ2-3, is DGGITQSPKYLFRKEGQNVTLSCEQNLNHDAMYWYRQDPGQGLRLIYYSQIVNDFQKGDIAEGYSVSREKKESFPLTVTSAQKNPTAFYLCASSRPRDRGRDTQYFGPGTRLTVL.

This clone was seen a single time. J is TRBJ1-6 and V is TRBV15; no clear D. CDR3 length equals 13 residues. Trimming removed 0 bases at V and 11 bases at J, with 8 bases between. CDR1 and CDR2 from the germline V gene are LNHNV and YYDKDF (reference sequence). The CDR3 sequence: CATSRDGGAPLHF. The CDR3 bases are TGTGCCACCAGCAGAGATGGCGGAGCACCCCTCCACTTT.

This clone was seen only a few times. The chain links TRBV10-3 to TRBJ2-7; D might be TRBD2 (6 bases). Germline CDR1 ENHRY, CDR2 SYGVKD. The V and J ends lost 1 base and 1 base respectively, with 14 bases between them. This CDR3 is built from 16 residues. The CDR3 here is CAISEFRLVGSYEQYF. CDR3 in DNA: TGTGCCATCAGTGAGTTTCGACTAGTGGGGTCCTACGAGCAGTACTTC.

The rearrangement uses TRBV4-1 and TRBJ1-4; D gene uncertain. Germline V gene lookup returns CDR1 MGHRA and CDR2 YSYEKL. The CDR3 contains 12 residues. Trimming cost V 1 base and J 8 bases, with 5 bases left between them. DNA of the CDR3: TGCGCCAGCAGCCAAGTTGGGGAAAAACTGTTTTTT. Amino acids: CASSQVGEKLFF.

The gene calls are TRBV4-3 and TRBJ2-3, with TRBD2 matching 8 bases. V lost 0 bases and J lost 4; bases outside the gene matches: 6. From germline, CDR1 is LGHNA and CDR2 YSLEER. There are 16 residues in the CDR3. The CDR3 region is CASSQDNAGGADTQYF. DNA for the CDR3: TGCGCCAGCAGCCAAGATAATGCGGGGGGCGCAGATACGCAGTATTTT.

The chain employs TRBV10-1 and TRBJ2-2; 7 bases are a match to TRBD2. This CDR3 contains 15 residues. The junction had 9 bases not matched to a gene; V was cut back by 6 bases and J by 5 bases. Germline V gene sequence: CDR1 WNHNN, CDR2 SYGVQD (reference sequence). Here the CDR3 reads CASSGELAGTGELFF. The CDR3 DNA follows: TGCGCCAGCAGCGGGGAATTAGCGGGTACCGGGGAGCTGTTTTTT.

The chain is built from TRBV5-4 and TRBJ2-7; D is ambiguous. Per the germline V gene, CDR1 is SGHNT and CDR2 is YYREEE (reference sequence). The CDR3 is 13 residues long. Trimming cost V 0 bases and J 0 bases, with 4 bases left between them. The CDR3 loop reads CASSLGSSYEQYF. CDR3 coding DNA: TGTGCCAGCAGCTTGGGGAGCTCCTACGAGCAGTACTTC. Drawing the rest from reference TRBV5-4 and TRBJ2-7, the complete variable domain is ETGVTQSPTHLIKTRGQQVTLRCSSQSGHNTVSWYQQALGQGPQFIFQYYREEENGRGNFPPRFSGLQFPNYSSELNVNALELDDSALYLCASSLGSSYEQYFGPGTRLTVT.

CDR3 amino acids: CAITGGLLNTEAFF. In nucleotides, the CDR3 is TGTGCCATCACGGGAGGACTCTTGAACACTGAAGCTTTCTTT. J is TRBJ1-1 and V is TRBV10-3; D is unresolved. The germline V gene has CDR1 ENHRY and CDR2 SYGVKD. Trimming pared 7 bases from V and 0 bases from J, leaving 12 bases between. The CDR3 loop spans 14 amino acids.

This clone was counted a single time. The V call is TRBV5-1, the J call TRBJ1-3; 9 positions agree with TRBD1. V dropped 0 bases and J dropped 3; count of bases not matched to a gene: 4. CDR3 size: 16 residues. CDR1 is SGHRS, CDR2 YFSETQ, per germline. The CDR3 loop reads CASSLEQGASGNTIYF. The CDR3 DNA sequence: TGCGCCAGCAGCTTGGAACAGGGGGCGAGTGGAAACACCATATATTTT.

This chain connects TRBV3-1 (or the pseudogene TRBV3-2) to TRBJ1-4; no clear D gene. Trimming removed 6 bases from V and 5 bases from J, with 7 bases in between. Germline V gene data show CDR1 as LGHDT and CDR2 as YNNKEL (reference sequence). This CDR3 has 12 amino acids. CDR3 sequence: CASRRGNEKLFF. CDR3 sequence (DNA): TGTGCCAGCAGGAGAGGGAATGAAAAACTGTTTTTT.

Comment on this clone: One end of the junction varies from germline; a read error may be responsible. V gene TRBV3-1 (or the pseudogene TRBV3-2) combines with J gene TRBJ2-7; 10 nucleotides match TRBD1. The length of the CDR3 is 16 residues. CDR1 is LGHDT, CDR2 YNNKEL, per germline (reference sequence). CDR3 in amino acids: CASSHLGDRGANGPDF. The CDR3 coding sequence is TGTGCCAGCAGCCACCTCGGGGACAGGGGAGCGAATGGACCGGACTTC.

This clone was recorded once. The J gene is TRBJ2-7, the V gene TRBV12-3 or TRBV12-4, with D tentatively TRBD1 (5 bases). Trimming stripped 2 bases from V and 5 bases from J, with 10 bases between. The CDR3 length is 13 residues. CDR3 sequence (DNA): TGTGCCAGCAGTTTAAGGGGTATCGACGAGCAGTACTTC. Protein product: CASSLRGIDEQYF.

The genes are TRBV6-5 and TRBJ2-7; maybe TRBD1 (6 bases). V dropped 6 bases and J dropped 0 bases, with 15 bases sitting between them. This CDR3 contains 15 residues. Per germline, CDR1 MNHEY and CDR2 SVGAGI. For the CDR3, the DNA is TGTGCCAGCAGCTACGGTGCAGGGGCCTCCTACGAGCAGTACTTC. It encodes CASSYGAGASYEQYF.

This clone was seen a single time. This rearrangement joins TRBV5-4 to TRBJ1-2; possible D gene TRBD1, 6 bases. Trimming stripped 4 bases from V and 1 base from J, with 11 bases between. Looked up from germline, CDR1 is SGHNT and CDR2 is YYREEE (reference sequence). This CDR3 comprises 14 residues. This chain's CDR3 is CASSPRQVNYGYTF. The CDR3 DNA reads as TGTGCCAGCAGCCCCCGACAGGTTAACTATGGCTACACCTTC.

The rearrangement joins TRBV7-2 to TRBJ2-2, with TRBD2 matching over 8 bases. CDR1 is SGHTA and CDR2 is FQGNSA in the germline V gene. V was clipped by 1 base and J by 8 bases; unmatched bases: 0. This CDR3 has 13 residues. For the CDR3, the DNA is TGTGCCAGCAGCTTAGGACTAGCGGGGGAGCTGTTTTTT. Translated: CASSLGLAGELFF.

The rearrangement links TRBV7-9 to TRBJ2-3, with 10 bases lining up with TRBD2. This CDR3 has 17 residues. Unmatched junction bases numbered 12, after V lost 5 bases and J lost 4 bases. Germline CDR1 reads SEHNR; CDR2 reads FQNEAQ (reference sequence). CDR3 region: CASSRRGAGGPADTQYF. CDR3 sequence (DNA): TGTGCCAGCAGCAGGCGGGGAGCGGGAGGGCCCGCAGATACGCAGTATTTT.

The chain combines TRBV6-5 with TRBJ2-7, with 11 bases identical to TRBD2. J gave up 3 bases and V 6 bases, and 7 bases lay outside the gene matches. CDR3 length: 15 residues. In germline, CDR1 is MNHEY, CDR2 SVGAGI. The CDR3 reads CASRKVLAGGYEQYF. The CDR3 DNA sequence: TGTGCCAGCAGGAAGGTGCTAGCGGGAGGCTACGAGCAGTACTTC.

This clone was detected once. The DNA is left out, because the CDR3 cannot be placed on it with certainty; the CDR3 is given as TCRdb lists it. The chain combines TRBV1 with TRBJ1-3; the table's D call TRBD1 went unverified against the DNA. TRBV1 is a known pseudogene. The CDR3 spans 19 residues, counting both ends. This CDR3 is CTSSPLTTGRFGSGNTIYF.

About this clone: The sample carries other DNA sequences with the same CDR3. The chain has TRBV12-3 or TRBV12-4 and TRBJ1-1; D not certain. Trimming removed 8 bases from V and 0 bases from J, with 10 bases in between. The CDR3 sequence is 13 residues long. DNA of the CDR3: TGTGCCAGCTCCCGGTTGGTGAACACTGAAGCTTTCTTT. Translation: CASSRLVNTEAFF.